This T cell receptor (beta chain) was observed in a study of cytomegalovirus exposure and HLA in healthy donors (dated by TCRdb to the late 2010s). In the study overall: An earlier analysis of some 620 of the donors reported 276 Gb of sequence data and 117 million unique TCR beta sequences obtained from approximately 180 million T cells. About 310 gigabases of sequencing data and tens of millions of unique TCR sequences were included in an early release covering 550 to 800 HLA-typed donors. Of the roughly 400 genotyped donors, 65% to 90% fell in the genetic ancestry cluster associated with self-reported Caucasian donors. The aim of the study was to test whether cataloging public T cell receptors could identify signatures of past pathogen exposure. The study used immunosequencing to profile the T cell repertoires of about 670 subjects and linked those repertoires to cytomegalovirus serostatus. A separate validation cohort of 100 to 150 different subjects was used in addition to the roughly 670-subject first cohort. The study combined high-throughput TCR immunosequencing, statistical association of individual TCRs with disease status, and machine learning to predict cytomegalovirus infection status. To study patterns of TCR occurrence, a later analysis re-analyzed previously published TCR beta repertoires from 666 donors and added high-resolution HLA genotyping. In the later analysis, no new phenotypic data were used to find candidate immune exposures; instead, reliance was placed on TCR beta sequences and their occurrence across donors. In an earlier analysis of a few hundred of the donors, high-throughput TCR beta sequencing was used to judge whether each TCR beta V gene segment behaved as functional or pseudogenic. Alongside the repertoire data, information on donor age, sex, ethnicity and CMV serostatus was compiled. In a later genetic analysis, genome-wide SNP genotypes for about three fifths of the 666 donors were used, and that subset was treated as a discovery cohort. All discovery cohort repertoires had been generated using a single sequencing platform. HLA typing covered class I and class II loci at four-digit resolution. The number of typed donors differed by locus: about 629-640 for A, B, C, DRB1 and DQB1; some 540 for DQA1; around 580 for DPA1; and around 450 for DPB1. Several DR-DQ haplotypes were treated as single units for association and clustering because of strong linkage in the cohort. Among some 400 genotyped donors of the cohort, an average of approximately 240,000 unique TCR beta nucleotide sequences was sequenced per donor, of which about 18% were non-productive. Findings and caveats that apply to the study as a whole: Linkage disequilibrium might explain the correlated functional status among segregating V segments, but an unknown experimental factor could not be excluded. The study gave a list of 150 to 200 TCR beta chains associated with cytomegalovirus. A later analysis found that HLA-associated TCR beta chains were more clonally expanded and had lower generation probabilities than equally common non-associated chains. In a later genetic analysis, a missense DCLRE1C variant was associated with V-gene and J-gene trimming of TCR beta chains, and the association was replicated in an independent cohort. Compared with the approximately 710-donor mean, donors in an Asian-associated ancestry cluster had fewer N-insertions in productive TCRs, according to a later genetic analysis. Assigning TCR associations to individual alleles was difficult when HLA alleles, especially DR and DQ, strongly co-occurred. According to a later analysis, parvovirus B19, influenza, CMV and Epstein-Barr virus appeared linked to several top co-occurrence clusters. Immune exposure information for the cohort was limited to CMV serostatus. Only TCR beta chains were sequenced in this cohort, and the absence of alpha or paired-chain data limited detectable features. Because some donors lacked HLA typing at each locus, the association tests relied only on the typed subset. A later analysis associated around 16,000 TCR beta sequences with specific HLA alleles at a false discovery rate of 0.05. The sequencing pipeline was judged likely to have produced a cluster of highly shared sequence variants as a technical artifact. Because the 87-base-pair reads could not distinguish some IMGT-functional V segments, including TRBV6-2 and TRBV6-3, those segments were excluded. Most TCR sequences were seen in very few donors, while some public TCRs were found in many individuals. A later analysis found that most CMV-associated TCR beta chains appeared HLA-restricted, with HLA associations seemingly driven largely by CMV exposure. A further reported finding was that TCR beta sequences accurately predicted the HLA-A and HLA-B alleles for most subjects in the first cohort. Sequencing depth was assumed to be roughly uniform across donors in the presence/absence analyses, though that assumption may not hold. Because counts were too low, about 15 rarely observed V segments, including chromosome 9 orphons, were left out of the earlier analysis of 587 of the donors. A few of the identified cytomegalovirus-associated TCR beta chains were confirmed in vitro to be specific for cytomegalovirus antigens. In a later analysis, the rate of TCR association differed among HLA loci, with DRB1 alleles having the most associated TCRs and HLA-C alleles having the fewest. In an earlier analysis of fewer than 750 of the donors, most TCR beta V segments were observed in productive rearrangements about 87% or about 30% of the time, broadly matching IMGT annotations. The authors suggested that the approach could potentially be generalized to other disease states and immunological phenotypes. In both the original and validation cohorts, the classifier was reported to diagnose cytomegalovirus status with high specificity and sensitivity.

The germline ends are 10 bases apart after V is trimmed by 4 bases and J by 4 bases. CDR1 and CDR2, looked up from the germline V gene (reference sequence), are SEHNR and FQNEAQ. There are 13 amino acids in the CDR3, from cysteine to phenylalanine inclusive. Only CDR3 DNA is held: 39 bases, read in frame from base 1. In total, 600 or so healthy bone marrow donors made up the cohort. At the time of sampling, all cohort members were nominally healthy, though unrecorded immune exposures were likely present. The donor tested CMV seronegative and was one of the 352 seronegative cohort members. Every donor gave a peripheral blood sample, and the peripheral blood mononuclear cells from that sample were used for TCR beta sequencing. Genomic DNA extraction from the blood cell samples was performed with the Qiagen DNeasy Blood Extraction Kit. Library construction relied on the immunoSEQ multiplex PCR assay. For the multiplex PCR, a mixture combining 60 forward primers for TCR Vbeta segments and 13 reverse primers for TCR Jbeta segments was used. Amplification of the CDR3 region of rearranged TCR beta genes was performed with a multiplex PCR assay on genomic DNA. The amplified TCR beta libraries were sequenced on the Illumina HiSeq System as 87-base-pair reads. The study's processing was this. Across the 670 or so repertoires, a later analysis counted 80 million or so unique TCR beta chains, roughly 11 million of which were shared by at least two donors. Raw reads were error-corrected and collapsed into unique sequences by a nearest-neighbor algorithm in which closely related sequences were merged to remove PCR and sequencing errors. CDR3 sequences were aligned to IMGT reference sequences to assign V, D and J gene segments. For a sequence to be retained, a match of at least six nucleotides to both a V gene segment and a J gene segment was required. A rearrangement counted as productive if the CDR3 had no stop codons and remained in frame with V and J, and every other rearrangement counted as non-productive. Following IMGT convention, CDR3 was defined as the stretch from the second conserved V-encoded cysteine up to the conserved J-encoded phenylalanine. In an earlier analysis of approximately 590 of the donors, sequences lacking an unambiguous match to a single V gene segment were excluded. In an earlier analysis of approximately 560 of the donors, a V segment was called functional when productive rearrangements were above 56.7%, and segregating when the standard deviation between donors exceeded 5%. A statistical classification framework was built to diagnose cytomegalovirus status from the catalog of TCR beta chain sequences. In a later analysis, V and J genes were assigned by comparing TCR nucleotide sequences against IMGT/GENE-DB human TR gene sequences. The TCRdist pipeline was used in a later analysis to assign CDR3 sequences and most-parsimonious VDJ recombination scenarios. In a later analysis, each TCR beta chain was defined by its CDR3 amino acid sequence together with its V-gene family, and reads without a unique V-gene family were excluded. A later analysis removed 600 or so highly shared, low-generation-probability nucleotide sequences to deal with suspected cross-contamination and a sequencing artifact. A later analysis calculated a clonal expansion index for each public chain from normalized within-repertoire ranks of inferred template counts. In a later analysis, generation probabilities were computed with a VDJ recombination model fitted to out-of-frame rearrangements, and the resulting probabilities were checked against IGoR. A later analysis scored TCR-TCR, TCR-HLA and TCR-CMV co-occurrence with hypergeometric tests, applying a repertoire-size bias correction to TCR pairs. False discovery rates were estimated in a later analysis by permuting HLA or CMV assignments 20 times. A later analysis grouped co-occurring TCRs with DBSCAN, adding TCRdist sequence similarity when clustering within HLA-allele-positive subsets. Repertoires with fewer than 30,000 or more than 120,000 public chains, plus five repertoires with anomalous nucleotide sharing, were excluded from co-occurrence clustering. Not all clones reach the TCRdb copy of this immuneACCESS table, which keeps in-frame sequences only. Checked studies attribute under half of the gap to unresolved V genes and leave the rest unexplained. V and J calls and clone size follow that table, whereas D and trimming were derived from the DNA. The sample has 190,000 or so clones on record, 83% of them singletons. The ten largest clones take up around 1.6% of the sample.

Many counts were recorded for this clone. Its antigen is still unknown. It has no much larger one-base neighbor in the sample; base qualities were not kept. The clonotype comes from a man aged 45-65 years in good health and CMV-seronegative. The chain couples TRBV7-9 to TRBJ1-1, with the D gene not confidently named. Sequencing was carried out using PBMCs. Here is the DNA: TGTGCCAGCAGCTATGAGGTGATCACTGAAGCTTTCTTT. It translates to CASSYEVITEAFF.